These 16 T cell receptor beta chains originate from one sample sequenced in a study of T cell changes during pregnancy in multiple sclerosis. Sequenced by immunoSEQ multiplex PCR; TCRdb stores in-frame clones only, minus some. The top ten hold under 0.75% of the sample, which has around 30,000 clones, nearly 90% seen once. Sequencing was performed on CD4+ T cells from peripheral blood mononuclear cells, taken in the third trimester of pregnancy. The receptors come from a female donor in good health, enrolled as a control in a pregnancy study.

The CDR3 bases are TGTGCCAGCAGCTTTATGAATGAGCAGTTCTTC. As protein: CASSFMNEQFF. The V call is TRBV5-4, the J call TRBJ2-1, with D hard to call. The germline CDR1 and CDR2 sequences are SGHNT and YYREEE (reference sequence). The CDR3 runs to 11 residues. V gave up 2 bases and J gave up 7 bases, with 4 bases separating them.

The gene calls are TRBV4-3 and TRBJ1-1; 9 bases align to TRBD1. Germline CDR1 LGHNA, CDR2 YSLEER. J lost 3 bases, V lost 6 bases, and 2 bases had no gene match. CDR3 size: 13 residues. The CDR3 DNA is TGCGCCAGCAGACGGGACAGGGACACTGAAGCTTTCTTT. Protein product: CASRRDRDTEAFF.

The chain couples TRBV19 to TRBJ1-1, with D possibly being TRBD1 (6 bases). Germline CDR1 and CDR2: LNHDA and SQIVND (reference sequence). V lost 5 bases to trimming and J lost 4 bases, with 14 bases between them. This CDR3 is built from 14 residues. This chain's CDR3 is CASSSQGRGTEAFF. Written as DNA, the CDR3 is TGTGCCAGTAGTTCACAGGGAAGGGGCACTGAAGCTTTCTTT. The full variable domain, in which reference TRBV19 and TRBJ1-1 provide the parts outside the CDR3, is DGGITQSPKYLFRKEGQNVTLSCEQNLNHDAMYWYRQDPGQGLRLIYYSQIVNDFQKGDIAEGYSVSREKKESFPLTVTSAQKNPTAFYLCASSSQGRGTEAFFGQGTRLTVV.

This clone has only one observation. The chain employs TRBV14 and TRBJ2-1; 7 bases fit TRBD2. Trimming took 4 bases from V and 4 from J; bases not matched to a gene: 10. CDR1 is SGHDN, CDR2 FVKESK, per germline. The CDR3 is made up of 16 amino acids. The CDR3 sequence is CASSLKLEGGYNEQFF. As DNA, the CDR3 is TGTGCCAGCAGCCTCAAACTAGAGGGAGGGTACAATGAGCAGTTCTTC. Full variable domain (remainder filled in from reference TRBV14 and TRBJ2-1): EAGVTQFPSHSVIEKGQTVTLRCDPISGHDNLYWYRRVMGKEIKFLLHFVKESKQDESGMPNNRFLAERTGGTYSTLKVQPAELEDSGVYFCASSLKLEGGYNEQFFGPGTRLTVL.

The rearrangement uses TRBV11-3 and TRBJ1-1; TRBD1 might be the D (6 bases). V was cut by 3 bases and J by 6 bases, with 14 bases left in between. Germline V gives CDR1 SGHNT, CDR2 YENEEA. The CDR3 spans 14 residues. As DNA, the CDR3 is TGTGCCAGCAGCTTTAGGACAGCAGGCTCTGAAGCTTTCTTT. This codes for CASSFRTAGSEAFF.

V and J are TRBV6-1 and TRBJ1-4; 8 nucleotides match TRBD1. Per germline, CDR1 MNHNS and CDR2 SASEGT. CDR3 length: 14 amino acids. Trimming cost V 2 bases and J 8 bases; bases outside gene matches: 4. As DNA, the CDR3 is TGTGCCAGCAGTGAAAGACAGGGGTGGGAAAAACTGTTTTTT. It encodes CASSERQGWEKLFF.

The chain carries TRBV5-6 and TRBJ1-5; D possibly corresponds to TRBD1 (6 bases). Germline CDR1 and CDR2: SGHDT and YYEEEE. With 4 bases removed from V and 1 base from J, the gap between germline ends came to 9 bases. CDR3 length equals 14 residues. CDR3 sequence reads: CASSPGQSNQPQHF. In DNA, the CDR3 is TGTGCCAGCAGCCCCGGACAGAGCAATCAGCCCCAGCATTTT. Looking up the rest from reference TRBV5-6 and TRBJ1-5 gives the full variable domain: DAGVTQSPTHLIKTRGQQVTLRCSPKSGHDTVSWYQQALGQGPQFIFQYYEEEERQRGNFPDRFSGHQFPNYSSELNVNALLLGDSALYLCASSPGQSNQPQHFGDGTRLSIL.

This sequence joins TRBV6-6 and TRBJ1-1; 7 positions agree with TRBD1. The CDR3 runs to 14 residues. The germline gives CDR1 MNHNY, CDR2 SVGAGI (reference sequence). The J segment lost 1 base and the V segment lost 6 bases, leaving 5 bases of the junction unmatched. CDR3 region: CASRKTGENTEAFF. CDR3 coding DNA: TGTGCCAGCAGAAAAACAGGGGAGAACACTGAAGCTTTCTTT.

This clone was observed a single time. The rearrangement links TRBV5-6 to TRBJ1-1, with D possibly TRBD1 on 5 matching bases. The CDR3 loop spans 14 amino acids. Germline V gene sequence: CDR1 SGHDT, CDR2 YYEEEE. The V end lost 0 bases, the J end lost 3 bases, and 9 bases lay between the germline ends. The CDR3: CASSLGQGHTEAFF. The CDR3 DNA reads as TGTGCCAGCAGCTTGGGTCAGGGTCACACTGAAGCTTTCTTT.

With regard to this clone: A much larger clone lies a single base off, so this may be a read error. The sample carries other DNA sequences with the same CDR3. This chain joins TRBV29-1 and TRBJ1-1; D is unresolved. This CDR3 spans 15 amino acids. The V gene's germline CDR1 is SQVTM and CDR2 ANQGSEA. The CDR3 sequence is CSVEPIGSGSTEAFF. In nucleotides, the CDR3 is TGCAGCGTTGAACCAATCGGGAGCGGGAGCACTGAAGCCTTCTTT.

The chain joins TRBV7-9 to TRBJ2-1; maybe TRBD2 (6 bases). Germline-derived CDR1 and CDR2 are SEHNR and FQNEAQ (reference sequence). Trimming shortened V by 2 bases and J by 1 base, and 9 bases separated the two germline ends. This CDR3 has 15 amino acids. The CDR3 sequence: CASSLTGRSYNEQFF. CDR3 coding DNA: TGTGCCAGCAGCTTAACGGGGAGGTCCTACAATGAGCAGTTCTTC.

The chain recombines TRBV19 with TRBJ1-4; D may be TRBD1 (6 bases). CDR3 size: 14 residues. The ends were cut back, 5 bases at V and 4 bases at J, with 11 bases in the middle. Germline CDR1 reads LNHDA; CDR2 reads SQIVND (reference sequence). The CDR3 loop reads CASSPQGFNEKLFF. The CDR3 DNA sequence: TGTGCCAGTAGTCCTCAGGGGTTTAATGAAAAACTGTTTTTT. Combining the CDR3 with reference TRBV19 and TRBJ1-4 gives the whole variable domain DGGITQSPKYLFRKEGQNVTLSCEQNLNHDAMYWYRQDPGQGLRLIYYSQIVNDFQKGDIAEGYSVSREKKESFPLTVTSAQKNPTAFYLCASSPQGFNEKLFFGSGTQLSVL.

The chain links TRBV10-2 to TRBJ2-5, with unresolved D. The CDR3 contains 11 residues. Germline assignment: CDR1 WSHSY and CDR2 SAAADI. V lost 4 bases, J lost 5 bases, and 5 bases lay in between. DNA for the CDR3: TGCGCCAGCAGTGTTCTGGAGACCCAGTACTTC. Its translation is CASSVLETQYF.

CDR3 DNA sequence: TGTGCCAGCAGCTTAGAGGGACAGATCACAGATACGCAGTATTTT. Amino acid sequence: CASSLEGQITDTQYF. The chain links TRBV7-6 to TRBJ2-3; 7 bases are a match to TRBD1. The germline V gene has CDR1 SGHVS and CDR2 FNYEAQ. With 1 base clipped from V and 2 bases from J, the junction kept 3 bases outside the gene matches. The CDR3 extends over 15 amino acids.

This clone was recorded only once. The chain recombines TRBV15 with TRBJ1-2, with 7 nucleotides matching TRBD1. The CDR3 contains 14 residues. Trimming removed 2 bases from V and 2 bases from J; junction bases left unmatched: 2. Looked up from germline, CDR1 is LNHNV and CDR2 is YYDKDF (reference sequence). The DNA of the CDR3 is TGTGCCACCAGCAGACTGGGACAGAACTATGGCTACACCTTC. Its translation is CATSRLGQNYGYTF.

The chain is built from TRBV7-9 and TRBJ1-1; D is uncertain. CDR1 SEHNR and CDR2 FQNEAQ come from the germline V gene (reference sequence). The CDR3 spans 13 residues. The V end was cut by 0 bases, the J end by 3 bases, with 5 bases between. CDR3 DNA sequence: TGTGCCAGCAGCTTAGCAAGCGACACTGAAGCTTTCTTT. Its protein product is CASSLASDTEAFF.